A selection of T cell receptor beta chains follows, all from one sample in a study of technical replicates of blood from four donors. TCRdb keeps only in-frame clones here, not all; method: immunoSEQ multiplex PCR. This table holds some 12,000 clones, about 94% found once. Sequencing used PBMCs. Receptor source: a human donor in good health. Both conserved end residues are part of each CDR3. Fields, in order: J gene, D gene, clone size, V gene, CDR3 protein, CDR3 DNA. The D gene is left open where the match is weak. Not every row has a clone size; where given, it reads once, few, many or a size class.

J: TRBJ2-2; D: NA; size: NA; V: TRBV30; CDR3: CAWSRRITGELFF; DNA: TGTGCCTGGAGTAGGAGAATTACCGGGGAGCTGTTTTTT
J: TRBJ2-2; D: NA; size: NA; V: TRBV28; CDR3: CASKSPTGELFF; DNA: TGTGCCAGCAAGAGCCCCACCGGGGAGCTGTTTTTT
J: TRBJ1-5; D: TRBD1; size: NA; V: TRBV2; CDR3: CASSDLNRGQPQHF; DNA: TGTGCCAGCAGTGATCTGAACAGGGGCCAGCCCCAGCATTTT
J: TRBJ2-5; D: TRBD2; size: NA; V: TRBV15; CDR3: CATSRELAGGRFRETQYF; DNA: TGTGCCACCAGCAGAGAGCTAGCGGGAGGGCGATTTCGGGAGACCCAGTACTTC
J: TRBJ1-1; D: NA; size: NA; V: TRBV25-1; CDR3: CASYRWESGAFF; DNA: TGTGCCAGCTATCGCTGGGAGTCTGGGGCTTTCTTT
J: TRBJ1-1; D: TRBD1; size: NA; V: TRBV5-4; CDR3: CASSQKHRGSTEAFF; DNA: TGTGCCAGCAGCCAAAAACACAGGGGTAGCACTGAAGCTTTCTTT
J: TRBJ2-5; D: NA; size: once; V: TRBV5-6; CDR3: CASSLVSVQETQYF; DNA: TGTGCCAGCAGCTTGGTGAGCGTCCAAGAGACCCAGTACTTC
J: TRBJ1-1; D: NA; size: NA; V: TRBV7-8; CDR3: CASSRGYANTEAFF; DNA: TGTGCCAGCAGCAGGGGGTACGCGAACACTGAAGCTTTCTTT
J: TRBJ2-7; D: TRBD2; size: NA; V: TRBV7-6; CDR3: CASSWRAGETYEQYF; DNA: TGTGCCAGCAGCTGGAGAGCGGGAGAAACCTACGAGCAGTACTTC
J: TRBJ2-3; D: TRBD2; size: NA; V: TRBV11-2; CDR3: CASSRTRSGSSMADTQYF; DNA: TGTGCCAGCAGCCGTACGCGTAGCGGGAGCTCTATGGCAGATACGCAGTATTTT
J: TRBJ2-7; D: TRBD1; size: NA; V: TRBV5-6; CDR3: CASSWGTDPNEQYF; DNA: TGTGCCAGCAGCTGGGGGACAGACCCTAACGAGCAGTACTTC
J: TRBJ2-2; D: NA; size: NA; V: TRBV7-9; CDR3: CASSSGRTGELFF; DNA: TGTGCCAGCAGCTCAGGGCGAACCGGGGAGCTGTTTTTT
J: TRBJ2-5; D: NA; size: NA; V: TRBV29-1; CDR3: CSATGTAQETQYF; DNA: TGCAGCGCTACCGGGACTGCACAAGAGACCCAGTACTTC
J: TRBJ2-2; D: TRBD1; size: NA; V: TRBV7-9; CDR3: CASSYGTVNTGELFF; DNA: TGTGCCAGCAGCTACGGGACAGTGAACACCGGGGAGCTGTTTTTT
J: TRBJ1-3; D: TRBD1; size: NA; V: TRBV2; CDR3: CASSELDRAGNTIYF; DNA: TGTGCCAGCAGTGAACTGGACAGGGCTGGAAACACCATATATTTT
J: TRBJ2-7; D: NA; size: NA; V: TRBV7-6; CDR3: CASSRRQESYEQYF; DNA: TGTGCCAGCAGCAGACGACAGGAGAGCTACGAGCAGTACTTC
J: TRBJ2-7; D: TRBD1; size: NA; V: TRBV2; CDR3: CASNGQGADYEQYF; DNA: TGTGCCAGCAACGGACAGGGGGCGGACTACGAGCAGTACTTC
J: TRBJ2-1; D: TRBD1; size: NA; V: TRBV7-3; CDR3: CASSLNSGGEQFF; DNA: TGTGCCAGCAGCTTAAATTCAGGGGGCGAGCAGTTCTTC
J: TRBJ1-5; D: NA; size: NA; V: TRBV29-1; CDR3: CSVTGSGGGNQPQHF; DNA: TGCAGCGTTACCGGGAGCGGCGGGGGCAATCAGCCCCAGCATTTT
J: TRBJ2-7; D: NA; size: NA; V: TRBV4-1; CDR3: CASSQDRGQVEQYF; DNA: TGCGCCAGCAGCCAAGACAGGGGCCAGGTCGAGCAGTACTTC
J: TRBJ1-5; D: NA; size: once; V: TRBV27; CDR3: CATAYREGGQPQHF; DNA: TGTGCCACCGCTTACAGGGAGGGTGGTCAGCCCCAGCATTTT
J: TRBJ2-3; D: NA; size: NA; V: TRBV5-1; CDR3: CASSLLEGGADTQYF; DNA: TGCGCCAGCAGCTTGCTAGAGGGGGGGGCAGATACGCAGTATTTT
J: TRBJ2-1; D: NA; size: NA; V: TRBV9; CDR3: CASSLESSDYNEQFF; DNA: TGTGCCAGCAGCCTCGAGAGTAGCGACTACAATGAGCAGTTCTTC
J: TRBJ2-7; D: TRBD1; size: NA; V: TRBV19; CDR3: CASSSGQGAYEQYF; DNA: TGTGCCAGTAGTTCCGGACAGGGGGCCTACGAGCAGTACTTC
J: TRBJ1-5; D: TRBD1; size: NA; V: TRBV19; CDR3: CASSTPTGGLSSNQPQHF; DNA: TGTGCCAGTAGTACTCCTACAGGGGGCCTTTCGAGCAATCAGCCCCAGCATTTT
J: TRBJ2-7; D: NA; size: once; V: TRBV5-4; CDR3: CASSSNQYEQYF; DNA: TGTGCCAGCAGCTCAAACCAGTACGAGCAGTACTTC
J: TRBJ2-1; D: NA; size: NA; V: TRBV2; CDR3: CASSEGEVYNEQFF; DNA: TGTGCCAGCAGTGAAGGCGAGGTATACAATGAGCAGTTCTTC
J: TRBJ2-7; D: TRBD2; size: NA; V: TRBV10-3; CDR3: CAISLLGTSGTYEQYF; DNA: TGTGCCATCAGCCTACTGGGGACTAGCGGGACCTACGAGCAGTACTTC
J: TRBJ1-4; D: NA; size: NA; V: TRBV5-1; CDR3: CASSLDPGQANEKLFF; DNA: TGCGCCAGCAGCTTGGACCCGGGACAAGCAAATGAAAAACTGTTTTTT
J: TRBJ2-2; D: TRBD2; size: NA; V: TRBV9; CDR3: CASSVASGMNTGELFF; DNA: TGTGCCAGCAGCGTCGCTAGCGGGATGAACACCGGGGAGCTGTTTTTT
J: TRBJ2-5; D: TRBD1; size: NA; V: TRBV7-9; CDR3: CASSPPVGQGAEETQYF; DNA: TGTGCCAGCAGCCCCCCCGTCGGGCAGGGGGCCGAAGAGACCCAGTACTTC
J: TRBJ2-7; D: TRBD2; size: few; V: TRBV6-6; CDR3: CASRSGGVSYEQYF; DNA: TGTGCCAGCAGGAGTGGGGGGGTCTCCTACGAGCAGTACTTC
J: TRBJ2-5; D: TRBD2; size: NA; V: TRBV11-2; CDR3: CASSQGLAGGEETQYF; DNA: TGTGCCAGCAGCCAGGGACTAGCGGGAGGGGAAGAGACCCAGTACTTC
J: TRBJ1-1; D: NA; size: NA; V: TRBV1; CDR3: CTSSQPPRGPEAFF; DNA: TGCACCAGCAGCCAACCCCCTAGGGGCCCTGAAGCTTTCTTT
J: TRBJ2-1; D: TRBD2; size: NA; V: TRBV5-1; CDR3: CASTRTSGAYNEQFF; DNA: TGCGCCAGCACTAGGACTAGCGGGGCCTACAATGAGCAGTTCTTC
J: TRBJ2-5; D: NA; size: NA; V: TRBV7-6; CDR3: CASSLEGGRDETQYF; DNA: TGTGCCAGCAGCTTAGAGGGGGGGCGCGATGAGACCCAGTACTTC
J: TRBJ2-1; D: NA; size: NA; V: TRBV7-5; CDR3: CVRSERAGLYNEQFF; DNA: TGTGTCAGAAGCGAGCGGGCAGGGCTCTACAATGAGCAGTTCTTC
J: TRBJ1-1; D: NA; size: few; V: TRBV6-5; CDR3: CASSYADEAFF; DNA: TGTGCCAGCAGTTACGCGGATGAAGCTTTCTTT
J: TRBJ1-5; D: TRBD1; size: NA; V: TRBV7-9; CDR3: CASSLSGGGQPQHF; DNA: TGTGCCAGCAGCTTGTCAGGGGGCGGGCAGCCCCAGCATTTT
J: TRBJ2-5; D: NA; size: NA; V: TRBV5-1; CDR3: CASSLAREKETQYF; DNA: TGCGCCAGCAGCTTGGCCAGGGAAAAAGAGACCCAGTACTTC
J: TRBJ2-1; D: TRBD2; size: NA; V: TRBV6-1; CDR3: CASSEESVKGLVLSGSYNEQFF; DNA: TGTGCCAGCAGTGAAGAGTCCGTCAAAGGACTAGTTCTCTCGGGGTCCTACAATGAGCAGTTCTTC
J: TRBJ2-7; D: NA; size: NA; V: TRBV6-5; CDR3: CASRAPGNYEQYF; DNA: TGTGCCAGCAGAGCCCCAGGGAACTACGAGCAGTACTTC
J: TRBJ1-5; D: TRBD1; size: NA; V: TRBV18; CDR3: CASSPKDRDFDSNQPQHF; DNA: TGTGCCAGCTCACCTAAGGACAGGGATTTCGATAGCAATCAGCCCCAGCATTTT
J: TRBJ1-5; D: TRBD1; size: NA; V: TRBV6-6; CDR3: CASSYPDRGPYQPQHF; DNA: TGTGCCAGCAGTTACCCCGACAGGGGCCCCTATCAGCCCCAGCATTTT
J: TRBJ2-2; D: TRBD2; size: NA; V: TRBV7-9; CDR3: CASTRAGGQNTGELFF; DNA: TGTGCCAGCACTCGGGCGGGGGGACAAAACACCGGGGAGCTGTTTTTT
J: TRBJ2-7; D: NA; size: NA; V: TRBV19; CDR3: CATKTSQGQSYEQYF; DNA: TGTGCCACGAAAACCTCGCAGGGGCAGTCCTACGAGCAGTACTTC
J: TRBJ1-1; D: TRBD1; size: NA; V: TRBV27; CDR3: CASSLGQQWNTEAFF; DNA: TGTGCCAGCAGTTTGGGACAGCAGTGGAACACTGAAGCTTTCTTT
J: TRBJ2-1; D: NA; size: NA; V: TRBV7-2; CDR3: CASSFVGNEQFF; DNA: TGTGCCAGCAGCTTCGTCGGTAATGAGCAGTTCTTC
J: TRBJ2-5; D: NA; size: NA; V: TRBV2; CDR3: CASSPGLDIKETQYF; DNA: TGTGCCAGCAGCCCGGGACTCGATATCAAAGAGACCCAGTACTTC
J: TRBJ1-2; D: TRBD1; size: NA; V: TRBV14; CDR3: CASRRTGGSGYTF; DNA: TGTGCCAGCAGGAGGACAGGGGGCTCTGGCTACACCTTC
J: TRBJ2-1; D: NA; size: NA; V: TRBV19; CDR3: CASSIGPGSYNEQFF; DNA: TGTGCCAGTAGTATAGGCCCGGGCTCCTACAATGAGCAGTTCTTC
J: TRBJ2-3; D: TRBD1; size: NA; V: TRBV6-1; CDR3: CAISRDRGRTDTQYF; DNA: TGTGCCATTTCCCGGGACAGGGGGCGCACAGATACGCAGTATTTT
J: TRBJ1-5; D: NA; size: NA; V: TRBV5-5; CDR3: CASSLTDFNQPQHF; DNA: TGTGCCAGCAGCCTGACAGATTTCAATCAGCCCCAGCATTTT
J: TRBJ1-1; D: NA; size: NA; V: TRBV27; CDR3: CASSLLPNTEAFF; DNA: TGTGCCAGCAGTTTACTCCCGAACACTGAAGCTTTCTTT
J: TRBJ2-7; D: NA; size: NA; V: TRBV27; CDR3: CASSLIGYEQYF; DNA: TGTGCCAGCAGTTTAATCGGCTACGAGCAGTACTTC
J: TRBJ1-2; D: TRBD1; size: NA; V: TRBV10-3; CDR3: CAIKGDRVNGYTF; DNA: TGTGCCATCAAAGGGGACAGGGTTAATGGCTACACCTTC
J: TRBJ2-2; D: NA; size: NA; V: TRBV7-9; CDR3: CASSLEIGWGHANTGELFF; DNA: TGTGCCAGCAGCTTAGAGATTGGGTGGGGACACGCGAACACCGGGGAGCTGTTTTTT
J: TRBJ1-5; D: TRBD1; size: NA; V: TRBV2; CDR3: CASSESFGTGGFNQPQHF; DNA: TGTGCCAGCAGTGAAAGTTTTGGGACAGGGGGGTTCAATCAGCCCCAGCATTTT
J: TRBJ2-1; D: TRBD2; size: NA; V: TRBV5-1; CDR3: CASSSLAGYYNEQFF; DNA: TGCGCCAGCAGCTCGTTAGCGGGGTACTACAATGAGCAGTTCTTC